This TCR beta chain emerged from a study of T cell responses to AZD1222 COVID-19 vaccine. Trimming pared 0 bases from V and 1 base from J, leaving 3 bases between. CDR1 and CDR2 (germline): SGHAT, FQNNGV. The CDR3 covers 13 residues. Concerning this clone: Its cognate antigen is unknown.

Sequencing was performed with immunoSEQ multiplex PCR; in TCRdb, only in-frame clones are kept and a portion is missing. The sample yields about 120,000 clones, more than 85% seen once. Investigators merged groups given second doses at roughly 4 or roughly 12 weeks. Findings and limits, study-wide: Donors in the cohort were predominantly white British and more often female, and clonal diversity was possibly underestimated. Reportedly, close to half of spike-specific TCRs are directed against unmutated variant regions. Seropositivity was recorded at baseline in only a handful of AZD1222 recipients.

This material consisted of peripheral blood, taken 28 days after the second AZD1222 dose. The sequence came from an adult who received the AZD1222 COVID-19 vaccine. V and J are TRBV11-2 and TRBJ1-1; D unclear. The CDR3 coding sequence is TGTGCCAGCAGCTTAGACGGGAACACTGAAGCTTTCTTT. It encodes CASSLDGNTEAFF.